The 27 T cell receptor beta chains below were found in one sample sequenced in a study of blood T cell repertoires in COVID-19. This table comes from immunoSEQ multiplex PCR, and its TCRdb copy is limited to in-frame clones, with some not included. The sample includes hundreds of thousands of clones, just under 90% seen only once; the top ten take 0.85% to 0.95%. The specimen was PBMCs or T cells enriched from blood (not recorded which). The receptor source for this set is a middle-aged man who had been exposed to COVID-19.

The rearrangement links TRBV7-9 to TRBJ2-3; TRBD1 matches 7 bases. The CDR3 has 13 amino acids. Unmatched junction bases numbered 3, after V lost 1 base and J lost 8 bases. The germline CDR1 and CDR2 sequences are SEHNR and FQNEAQ (reference sequence). The CDR3 bases are TGTGCCAGCAGCTTAGGGGCAGGGGGTACGCAGTATTTT. It encodes CASSLGAGGTQYF.

V gene TRBV7-3 combines with J gene TRBJ2-1; perhaps TRBD2 as D (7 bases). CDR3 length equals 15 residues. The V gene lost 6 bases and the J gene lost 7 bases, with 19 bases spanning the gap. Per the germline V gene, CDR1 is SGHTA and CDR2 is FQGTGA. Here the CDR3 reads CASSSRAGAGNEQFF. CDR3 sequence (DNA): TGTGCCAGCAGTTCAAGGGCGGGGGCTGGGAATGAGCAGTTCTTC.

The V gene is TRBV29-1, the J gene TRBJ1-4; TRBD1 matches 8 bases. CDR1 is SQVTM and CDR2 is ANQGSEA in the germline V gene. Unmatched junction bases numbered 4, after V lost 6 bases and J lost 1 base. This CDR3 comprises 14 residues. Here the CDR3 reads CSVQGAETNEKLFF. The DNA of the CDR3 is TGCAGCGTGCAGGGGGCAGAAACTAATGAAAAACTGTTTTTT.

The chain links TRBV12-3 or TRBV12-4 to TRBJ2-1; D gene ambiguous. V lost 0 bases, J lost 8 bases, and 8 bases lay in between. The CDR3 totals 13 residues. As DNA, the CDR3 is TGTGCCAGCAGTTTAGCTTCAAATGATGAGCAGTTCTTC. Its translation: CASSLASNDEQFF.

As to this clone: Other nucleotide sequences in the sample specify the same CDR3. The V and J genes are TRBV29-1 and TRBJ2-2, with D hard to call. The CDR3 runs to 12 residues. Trimming stripped 5 bases from V and 0 bases from J, with 4 bases between. CDR1 is SQVTM and CDR2 is ANQGSEA in the germline V gene. CDR3 in amino acids: CSVSTNTGELFF. The CDR3 DNA sequence: TGCAGCGTTTCCACGAACACCGGGGAGCTGTTTTTT.

The chain links TRBV7-3 to TRBJ2-2; D gene ambiguous. V dropped 3 bases and J dropped 1 base, with 12 bases sitting between them. The CDR3 extends over 16 amino acids. CDR1 and CDR2 from the germline V gene are SGHTA and FQGTGA. The CDR3 DNA sequence: TGTGCCAGCAGCTTCCATGGCGGTTTGAACACCGGGGAGCTGTTTTTT. This sequence encodes CASSFHGGLNTGELFF. Supplemented by reference TRBV7-3 and TRBJ2-2, the full variable domain reads GAGVSQTPSNKVTEKGKYVELRCDPISGHTALYWYRQSLGQGPEFLIYFQGTGAADDSGLPNDRFFAVRPEGSVSTLKIQRTERGDSAVYLCASSFHGGLNTGELFFGEGSRLTVL.

The chain recombines TRBV11-3 with TRBJ1-1; tentative D call: TRBD1 (5 bases). CDR3 length: 14 residues. CDR1 is SGHNT and CDR2 is YENEEA in the germline V gene. The germline V and J ends were trimmed by 3 bases and 1 base, with 9 bases remaining between them. The chain's CDR3 is CASSFSGQNTEAFF. In DNA form, the CDR3 reads TGTGCCAGCAGCTTCTCTGGACAGAACACTGAAGCTTTCTTT.

The CDR3 bases are TGTGCCAGCAGCCGGGACAGTGGTTTCTATGGCTACACCTTC. Translation gives CASSRDSGFYGYTF. V is TRBV6-5 and J is TRBJ1-2; 7 bases map to TRBD1. The CDR3 has 14 amino acids. Germline V gives CDR1 MNHEY, CDR2 SVGAGI. The V segment lost 6 bases and the J segment 4 bases; nucleotides outside the gene matches: 8.

This sequence joins TRBV29-1 and TRBJ2-7; 9 bases are shared with TRBD1. Germline V gene lookup returns CDR1 SQVTM and CDR2 ANQGSEA. The ends lost 6 bases at V and 1 base at J; junction bases unmatched: 4. The CDR3 covers 13 residues. The CDR3 sequence: CSVAGTGSYEQYF. The DNA of the CDR3 is TGCAGCGTCGCCGGGACAGGGTCCTACGAGCAGTACTTC.

CDR3 amino acids: CASSFQGTYEQYF. Here the CDR3 DNA reads TGTGCCAGCAGCTTTCAGGGTACCTACGAGCAGTACTTC. The V gene is TRBV11-3, the J gene TRBJ2-7, with D perhaps matching TRBD1 (5 bases). V lost 3 bases to trimming and J lost 2 bases, with 8 bases between them. The CDR3 has 13 amino acids. Germline lookup yields CDR1 SGHNT and CDR2 YENEEA.

The rearrangement uses TRBV6-5 and TRBJ1-6; D is possibly TRBD1 (5 bases). The CDR3 contains 13 residues. Trimming left V 7 bases short and J 9 bases short, with 13 bases between. Per the germline V gene, CDR1 is MNHEY and CDR2 is SVGAGI. For the CDR3, the DNA is TGTGCCAGCAAGAAGGGGCTGATTTCACCCCTCCACTTT. Protein sequence: CASKKGLISPLHF.

This clone was picked up a small number of times. The chain links TRBV9 to TRBJ1-1; unclear D gene. This CDR3 region has 13 residues. Germline CDR1 is SGDLS and CDR2 is YYNGEE. Trimming left V 3 bases short and J 1 base short, with 7 bases between. In DNA, the CDR3 is TGTGCCAGCAGCGCTTTATCGAACACTGAAGCTTTCTTT. Amino acids: CASSALSNTEAFF.

The chain is built from TRBV19 and TRBJ2-4; 11 bases are a match to TRBD2. The V segment lost 3 bases and the J segment 8 bases; nucleotides outside the gene matches: 12. The CDR3 covers 17 residues. The germline CDR1 and CDR2 sequences are LNHDA and SQIVND (reference sequence). In DNA form, the CDR3 reads TGTGCCAGTAGTATCTCCTCTAGCGGGGGGCCTAAGGACATTCAGTACTTC. Translation: CASSISSSGGPKDIQYF.

The chain links TRBV12-3 or TRBV12-4 to TRBJ2-1; unclear D gene. This CDR3 spans 11 amino acids. With 3 bases removed from V and 8 bases from J, the gap between germline ends came to 5 bases. CDR3: CASSFIDEQFF. DNA of the CDR3: TGTGCCAGCAGTTTTATCGATGAGCAGTTCTTC.

The chain recombines TRBV5-1 with TRBJ2-1; TRBD2 matches at 7 bases. V dropped 0 bases and J dropped 8; count of bases not matched to a gene: 11. The germline V gene has CDR1 SGHRS and CDR2 YFSETQ. This CDR3 is built from 16 residues. The CDR3 sequence is CASSLATLATGDEQFF. The CDR3 DNA reads as TGCGCCAGCAGCTTGGCGACACTAGCGACGGGAGATGAGCAGTTCTTC.

The chain combines TRBV7-2 with TRBJ2-1, with TRBD2 matching over 8 bases. CDR3 length: 14 amino acids. The V gene's germline CDR1 is SGHTA and CDR2 FQGNSA. Unmatched junction bases numbered 3, after V lost 6 bases and J lost 2 bases. In DNA, the CDR3 is TGTGCCAGCAGTCCGGGACTAGCCTACAATGAGCAGTTCTTC. It codes for CASSPGLAYNEQFF.

The chain has TRBV5-1 and TRBJ1-1, with 8 bases identical to TRBD1. The CDR3 is 15 amino acids. The germline CDR1 and CDR2 sequences are SGHRS and YFSETQ. V gave up 3 bases and J gave up 4 bases; unmatched junction bases: 8. The CDR3 loop reads CASSSAGGWGTEAFF. As DNA, the CDR3 is TGCGCCAGCAGCTCGGCAGGGGGCTGGGGCACTGAAGCTTTCTTT.

This clone appeared a single time. V gene TRBV19 combines with J gene TRBJ2-3, with 9 bases fitting TRBD1. J was trimmed by 3 bases and V by 3 bases; bases with no gene match: 10. The CDR3 spans 17 residues. The germline gives CDR1 LNHDA, CDR2 SQIVND (reference sequence). This chain's CDR3 is CASSMSRGTGLTDTQYF. The CDR3 DNA sequence: TGTGCCAGTAGTATGTCTAGGGGGACAGGGTTGACAGATACGCAGTATTTT.

The V call is TRBV9, the J call TRBJ1-2, with TRBD1 matching 12 bases. The V gene's germline CDR1 is SGDLS and CDR2 YYNGEE. J lost 6 bases, V lost 0 bases, and 3 bases had no gene match. The CDR3 is 15 residues long. CDR3 DNA sequence: TGTGCCAGCAGCGTAGTCGGGACAGGGGGCAATGGCTACACCTTC. This sequence encodes CASSVVGTGGNGYTF. The variable domain in full, with the rest retrieved from reference TRBV9 and TRBJ1-2, is DSGVTQTPKHLITATGQRVTLRCSPRSGDLSVYWYQQSLDQGLQFLIQYYNGEERAKGNILERFSAQQFPDLHSELNLSSLELGDSALYFCASSVVGTGGNGYTFGSGTRLTVV.

The V gene is TRBV5-1, the J gene TRBJ2-7; 10 positions agree with TRBD1. In germline, CDR1 is SGHRS, CDR2 YFSETQ. The CDR3 extends over 14 amino acids. V gave up 6 bases and J gave up 2 bases; unmatched junction bases: 5. The CDR3: CASTRQGATYEQYF. In DNA form, the CDR3 reads TGCGCCAGCACCAGACAGGGGGCGACCTACGAGCAGTACTTC.

The genes are TRBV5-1 and TRBJ1-2, with 7 bases lining up with TRBD1. The CDR3 has 15 residues. Losses at the gene ends were 4 bases for V and 5 bases for J; bases not matched to a gene: 11. Germline CDR1 and CDR2: SGHRS and YFSETQ. The CDR3: CASSHGGQATYGYTF. CDR3 DNA: TGCGCCAGCAGCCACGGAGGACAGGCAACGTATGGCTACACCTTC.

This clone has a single count. CDR3 amino acids: CASSLAVHSYGYTF. Written as DNA, the CDR3 is TGCGCCAGCAGCTTGGCCGTACACAGCTATGGCTACACCTTC. This rearrangement joins TRBV5-1 to TRBJ1-2; no reliable D call. V was clipped by 0 bases and J by 4 bases, with 10 bases between them. The CDR3 runs 14 residues. Germline lookup yields CDR1 SGHRS and CDR2 YFSETQ. Full variable domain (remainder filled in from reference TRBV5-1 and TRBJ1-2): KAGVTQTPRYLIKTRGQQVTLSCSPISGHRSVSWYQQTPGQGLQFLFEYFSETQRNKGNFPGRFSGRQFSNSRSEMNVSTLELGDSALYLCASSLAVHSYGYTFGSGTRLTVV.

The chain is built from TRBV7-2 and TRBJ1-2; the D is unclear. Germline V CDR1 and CDR2: SGHTA, FQGNSA. V was clipped by 1 base and J by 6 bases, with 12 bases between them. This CDR3 contains 14 residues. The chain's CDR3 is CASSLGPHRNGYTF. DNA for the CDR3: TGTGCCAGCAGCTTAGGCCCCCACAGAAATGGCTACACCTTC. The full variable domain, its missing parts supplied by reference TRBV7-2 and TRBJ1-2, is GAGVSQSPSNKVTEKGKDVELRCDPISGHTALYWYRQSLGQGLEFLIYFQGNSAPDKSGLPSDRFSAERTGGSVSTLTIQRTQQEDSAVYLCASSLGPHRNGYTFGSGTRLTVV.

This chain joins TRBV24-1 and TRBJ2-1; the D is unclear. V shed 2 bases and J shed 5 bases, with 3 bases lying between them. The CDR3 totals 12 residues. Germline CDR1 is KGHDR and CDR2 is SFDVKD. The CDR3 DNA reads as TGTGCCACCAGTGATTCAGACAATGAGCAGTTCTTC. This gives the protein CATSDSDNEQFF.

This clone was detected only once. The chain links TRBV12-5 to TRBJ2-1, with 11 positions matching TRBD2. CDR3 length: 15 residues. V was pared by 0 bases and J by 7 bases, with 2 bases of the junction left unmatched. CDR1 is LGHNT and CDR2 is FRNRAP in the germline V gene. The CDR3 DNA is TGTGCTAGTGGTTTGGTACTAGCGGGAGTAAATGAGCAGTTCTTC. Amino acids: CASGLVLAGVNEQFF.

The chain combines TRBV5-4 with TRBJ2-5; 9 positions agree with TRBD1. Per the germline V gene, CDR1 is SGHNT and CDR2 is YYREEE (reference sequence). The V gene end was trimmed by 4 bases and the J gene end by 13 bases; junction bases not matched to a gene: 8. CDR3 length: 12 amino acids. Here the CDR3 DNA reads TGTGCCAGCAGCCTGGACAGGGGCCCATCGTACTTC. Translating gives CASSLDRGPSYF.

This chain joins TRBV5-4 and TRBJ2-7; 10 bases are shared with TRBD1. Per the germline V gene, CDR1 is SGHNT and CDR2 is YYREEE (reference sequence). CDR3 length: 15 amino acids. Germline trimming cut 4 bases from V and 5 bases from J; bases unmatched to any gene: 9. The CDR3 loop reads CASSIKGQGSNEQYV. As DNA, the CDR3 is TGTGCCAGCAGCATTAAGGGACAGGGGTCGAACGAGCAGTACGTC.